Below are 11 T cell receptor beta chains sequenced from a single sample in a study of blood T cells in healthy people across ages. Then a second PCR, running about 6 to 11 cycles, was carried out with a sample-barcoded 5' primer and a J-beta primer mix. TCRdb re-analysed the 5' RACE reads in MiXCR, keeping a single row per CDR3 protein. The sample consists of about 800,000 distinct CDR3 sequences, about 25% of them appearing once. Another study also made use of these data, one on T cells of mothers and their children.

The material sequenced was blood. These receptors were obtained from a boy aged 5-17 years in good health.

This clonotype has only a few counts. The gene calls are TRBV6-5 and TRBJ2-5; 9 bases are a match to TRBD1. The end of the DNA is better explained by TRBJ2-7, so the J call may be wrong. Germline-derived CDR1 and CDR2 are MNHEY and SVGAGI. The length of the CDR3 is 14 residues. The CDR3 DNA is TGTGCCAGCAGCGACCCGGACAGGGGCCACGAGCAGTACTTC. Its protein is CASSDPDRGHEQYF.

The V gene is TRBV6-2 or TRBV6-3, the J gene TRBJ1-2; the D is unclear. Trimming removed 2 bases from V and 6 bases from J, with 16 bases in between. Germline lookup yields CDR1 MNHEY and CDR2 SVGEGT. There are 15 residues in the CDR3. CDR3 sequence reads: CASSYHPGLGDGYTF. CDR3 DNA: TGTGCCAGCAGTTACCACCCTGGTCTGGGTGATGGCTACACCTTC.

In its sample, this clonotype was seen a few times. The V call is TRBV15, the J call TRBJ2-3; TRBD2 agrees at 9 bases. Germline lookup yields CDR1 LNHNV and CDR2 YYDKDF (reference sequence). Trimming at V came to 4 bases and at J to 5 bases, leaving 13 bases not matched to a gene. CDR3 length: 17 amino acids. In DNA form, the CDR3 reads TGTGCCACCAGCACAAAAGGGGTAGCGGGAGTGGGAGATACGCAGTATTTT. The encoded protein is CATSTKGVAGVGDTQYF.

This rearrangement joins TRBV9 to TRBJ2-5, with D hard to call. The germline V gene has CDR1 SGDLS and CDR2 YYNGEE. The ends were cut back, 2 bases at V and 1 base at J, with 6 bases in the middle. The CDR3 runs 13 residues. The CDR3 nucleotides are TGTGCCAGCAGCGTCTCGTCCCAAGAGACCCAGTACTTC. It is translated as CASSVSSQETQYF.

This chain links TRBV7-2 with TRBJ2-1; no clear D. The CDR3 is 12 amino acids. Germline CDR1 and CDR2: SGHTA and FQGNSA. Trimming removed 5 bases at V and 7 bases at J, with 9 bases between. The CDR3 sequence: CASSASRNEQFF. CDR3 DNA sequence: TGTGCCAGCAGCGCTTCCCGTAATGAGCAGTTCTTC.

The rearrangement links TRBV7-9 to TRBJ2-4; D is possibly TRBD1 (6 bases). The CDR3 totals 16 residues. The V gene lost 5 bases and the J gene lost 0 bases, with 14 bases spanning the gap. Germline-derived CDR1 and CDR2 are SEHNR and FQNEAQ (reference sequence). CDR3 in amino acids: CASSPLDSLAKNIQYF. CDR3 DNA sequence: TGTGCCAGCAGCCCCTTGGACAGTTTAGCCAAAAACATTCAGTACTTC.

The chain links TRBV7-3 to TRBJ2-1; TRBD1 agrees at 8 bases. After removal of 5 bases from V and 3 bases from J, the junction contained 6 bases not matched to a gene. Per the germline V gene, CDR1 is SGHTA and CDR2 is FQGTGA. There are 15 residues in the CDR3. CDR3 bases: TGTGCCAGCAGCCCGACAGGGGCGAACTACAATGAGCAGTTCTTC. Encoded protein: CASSPTGANYNEQFF. Full variable domain (missing parts from reference TRBV7-3 and TRBJ2-1): GAGVSQTPSNKVTEKGKYVELRCDPISGHTALYWYRQSLGQGPEFLIYFQGTGAADDSGLPNDRFFAVRPEGSVSTLKIQRTERGDSAVYLCASSPTGANYNEQFFGPGTRLTVL.

V and J are TRBV12-3 or TRBV12-4 and TRBJ1-4, with TRBD1 matching 7 bases. The V segment lost 8 bases and the J segment 10 bases; nucleotides outside the gene matches: 10. This CDR3 region has 13 residues. The CDR3 here is CASRTGEGRKLFF. CDR3 in DNA: TGTGCCAGCCGCACAGGGGAAGGGCGAAAACTGTTTTTT.

V usage is TRBV9 and J usage is TRBJ2-1; 10 bases agree with TRBD1. The CDR3 sequence is 14 residues long. Germline V lookup: CDR1 SGDLS, CDR2 YYNGEE. The trim removed 4 bases at V and 10 bases at J, leaving 8 bases unmatched. DNA for the CDR3: TGTGCCAGCAGCATTAGGACAGGGGGTCAAGAGCAGTTCTTC. Translating gives CASSIRTGGQEQFF.

This clonotype has just a few counts. V is TRBV9 and J is TRBJ2-5, with 13 positions matching TRBD2. This CDR3 has 16 residues. Germline CDR1 and CDR2: SGDLS and YYNGEE. J gave up 4 bases and V 3 bases, and 6 bases lay outside the gene matches. CDR3 coding DNA: TGTGCCAGCAGCGCCGGGACTAGCGGGGTTAGAGAGACCCAGTACTTC. Its protein is CASSAGTSGVRETQYF.

Points on this clonotype: A read error may be the cause here, since a much bigger clone is one base away. The chain carries TRBV2 and TRBJ1-4; D unclear. This CDR3 contains 14 residues. CDR1 is SNHLY and CDR2 is FYNNEI in the germline V gene. V shed 4 bases and J shed 12 bases, with 18 bases lying between them. CDR3: CASSALQEWEELFF. CDR3 nucleotide sequence: TGTGCCAGCAGTGCTCTGCAGGAATGGGAAGAACTGTTTTTT.